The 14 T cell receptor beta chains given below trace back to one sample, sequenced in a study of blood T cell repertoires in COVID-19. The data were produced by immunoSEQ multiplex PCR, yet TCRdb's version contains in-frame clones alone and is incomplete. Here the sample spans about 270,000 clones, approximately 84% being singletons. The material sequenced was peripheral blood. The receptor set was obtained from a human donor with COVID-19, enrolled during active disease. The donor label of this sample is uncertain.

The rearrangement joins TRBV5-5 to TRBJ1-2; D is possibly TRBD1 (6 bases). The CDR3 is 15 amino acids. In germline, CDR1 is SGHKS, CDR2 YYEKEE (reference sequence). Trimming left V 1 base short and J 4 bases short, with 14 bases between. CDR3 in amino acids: CASSLSPDSFYGYTF. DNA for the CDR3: TGTGCCAGCAGCTTGTCCCCGGACAGCTTCTATGGCTACACCTTC.

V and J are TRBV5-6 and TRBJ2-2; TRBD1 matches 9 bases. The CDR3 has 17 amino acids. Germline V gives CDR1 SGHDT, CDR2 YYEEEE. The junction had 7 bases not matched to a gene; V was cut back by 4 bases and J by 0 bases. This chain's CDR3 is CASSEDRGAANTGELFF. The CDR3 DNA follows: TGTGCCAGCAGCGAGGACAGGGGAGCAGCGAACACCGGGGAGCTGTTTTTT.

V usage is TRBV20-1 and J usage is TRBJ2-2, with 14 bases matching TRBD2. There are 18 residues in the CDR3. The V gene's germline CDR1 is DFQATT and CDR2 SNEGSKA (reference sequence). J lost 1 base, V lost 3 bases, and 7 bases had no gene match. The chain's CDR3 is CSASPLGLAGVNTGELFF. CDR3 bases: TGCAGTGCTAGTCCCCTGGGACTAGCGGGAGTGAACACCGGGGAGCTGTTTTTT.

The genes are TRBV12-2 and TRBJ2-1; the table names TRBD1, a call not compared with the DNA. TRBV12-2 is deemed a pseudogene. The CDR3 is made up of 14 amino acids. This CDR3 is CASRSQTVYNEQFF. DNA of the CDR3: TGTGCAAGTCGCTCCCAGACAGTCTACAATGAGCAGTTCTTC.

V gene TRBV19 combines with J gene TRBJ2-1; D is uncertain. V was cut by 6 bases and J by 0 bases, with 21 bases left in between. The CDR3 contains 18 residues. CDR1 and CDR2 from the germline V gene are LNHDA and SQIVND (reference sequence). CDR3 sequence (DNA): TGTGCCAGTAGCGACCCCTCGGAGACGGCGAGCTCCTACAATGAGCAGTTCTTC. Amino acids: CASSDPSETASSYNEQFF.

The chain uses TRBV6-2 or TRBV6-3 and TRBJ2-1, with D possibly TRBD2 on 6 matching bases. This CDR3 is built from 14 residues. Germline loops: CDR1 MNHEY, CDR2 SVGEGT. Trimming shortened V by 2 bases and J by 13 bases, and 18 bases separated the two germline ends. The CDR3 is CASSYGGVVADQFF. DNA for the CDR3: TGTGCCAGCAGTTACGGCGGGGTGGTGGCTGATCAGTTCTTC.

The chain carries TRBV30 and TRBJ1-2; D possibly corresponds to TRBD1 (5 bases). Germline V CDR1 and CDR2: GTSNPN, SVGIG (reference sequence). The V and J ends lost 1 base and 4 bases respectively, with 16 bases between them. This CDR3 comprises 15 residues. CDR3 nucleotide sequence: TGTGCCTGGAGTGCCATAGTAGGAGGGGCCTATGGCTACACCTTC. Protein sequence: CAWSAIVGGAYGYTF.

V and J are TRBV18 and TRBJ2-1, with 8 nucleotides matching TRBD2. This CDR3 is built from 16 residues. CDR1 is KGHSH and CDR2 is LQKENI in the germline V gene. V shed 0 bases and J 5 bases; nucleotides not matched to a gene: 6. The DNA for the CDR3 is TGTGCCAGCTCACCACCTAGACTAGCGTCCCACAATGAGCAGTTCTTC. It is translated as CASSPPRLASHNEQFF.

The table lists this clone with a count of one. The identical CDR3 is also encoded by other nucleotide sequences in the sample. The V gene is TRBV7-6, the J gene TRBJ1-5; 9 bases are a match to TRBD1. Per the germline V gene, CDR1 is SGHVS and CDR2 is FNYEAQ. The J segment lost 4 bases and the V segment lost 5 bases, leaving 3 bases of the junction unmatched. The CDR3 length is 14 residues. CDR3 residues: CASSPGTGNQPQHF. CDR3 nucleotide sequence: TGTGCCAGCAGCCCCGGGACAGGGAATCAGCCCCAGCATTTT.

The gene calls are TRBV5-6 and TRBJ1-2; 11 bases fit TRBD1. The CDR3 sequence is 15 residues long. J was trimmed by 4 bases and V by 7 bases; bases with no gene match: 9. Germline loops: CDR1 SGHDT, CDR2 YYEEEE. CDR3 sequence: CASGRPGTGGYGYTF. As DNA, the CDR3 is TGTGCCAGCGGCAGACCAGGGACAGGGGGCTATGGCTACACCTTC.

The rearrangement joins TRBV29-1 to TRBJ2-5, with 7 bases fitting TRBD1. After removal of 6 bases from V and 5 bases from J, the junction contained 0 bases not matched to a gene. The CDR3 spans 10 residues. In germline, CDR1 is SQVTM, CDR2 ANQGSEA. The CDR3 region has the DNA TGCAGCGTAGGGGGCGAGACCCAGTACTTC. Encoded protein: CSVGGETQYF.

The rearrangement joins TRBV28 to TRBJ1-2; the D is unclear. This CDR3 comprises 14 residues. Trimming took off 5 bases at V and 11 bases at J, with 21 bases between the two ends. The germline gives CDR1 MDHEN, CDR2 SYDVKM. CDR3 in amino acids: CASSIFARITGYTF. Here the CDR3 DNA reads TGTGCCAGCAGTATCTTCGCCAGGATTACGGGATACACCTTC.

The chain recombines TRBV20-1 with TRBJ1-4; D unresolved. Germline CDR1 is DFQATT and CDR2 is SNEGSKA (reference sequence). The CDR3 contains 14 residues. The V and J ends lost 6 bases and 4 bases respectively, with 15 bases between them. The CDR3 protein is CSASDRSGNEKLFF. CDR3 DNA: TGCAGTGCAAGTGATCGGTCGGGTAATGAAAAACTGTTTTTT.

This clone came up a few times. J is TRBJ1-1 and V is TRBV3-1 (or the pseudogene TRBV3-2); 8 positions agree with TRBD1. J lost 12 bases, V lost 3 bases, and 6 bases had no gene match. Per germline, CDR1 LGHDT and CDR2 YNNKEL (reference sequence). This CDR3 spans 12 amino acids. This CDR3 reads CASSHPDREPFF. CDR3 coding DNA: TGTGCCAGCAGCCACCCGGACAGGGAACCTTTCTTT.